Listed below are T cell receptor beta chains from one sample, sequenced in a study of cytomegalovirus exposure and HLA in healthy donors. Libraries were prepared by immunoSEQ multiplex PCR; TCRdb keeps only in-frame clonotypes and omits some of them. Of about 280,000 clones in the sample, approximately 90% were seen once. What was sequenced was PBMCs. All receptors derive from a woman between 18 and 29 years old in good health and CMV-seronegative. The CDR3 runs from the conserved cysteine through the conserved F or W. A D gene is named only where the DNA matches it firmly. Only some rows state a clone size, as once, few, many or a class for expanded clones.

>TRBJ1-1|NA|TRBV7-2|NA
TGTGCCAGCAGCTTAGGGGGCGCCTTTGAAGCTTTCTTT
CASSLGGAFEAFF
>TRBJ1-3|NA|TRBV14|NA
TGTGCCAGCAGCCCCCAATTCTCTGGAAACACCATATATTTT
CASSPQFSGNTIYF
>TRBJ1-4|NA|TRBV13|NA
TGTGCCAGCAGCTTAGGCGGGGAAAAACTGTTTTTT
CASSLGGEKLFF
>TRBJ2-2|NA|TRBV6-6|NA
TGTGCCAGCAGTCCTGCCGGGGAGCTGTTTTTT
CASSPAGELFF
>TRBJ2-3|NA|TRBV2|NA
TGTGCCAGCAGCCGACCCTCCAAGGGAGAGTCCACAGATACGCAGTATTTT
CASSRPSKGESTDTQYF
>TRBJ2-2|NA|TRBV5-1|TRBD2
TGCGCCAGCAGCTTTTCCAGCGGGGGGGTTAACACCGGGGAGCTGTTTTTT
CASSFSSGGVNTGELFF
>TRBJ1-2|NA|TRBV6-6|TRBD1
TGTGCCAGCAGCCCCGACAGGGTCGGCGGCTACACCTTC
CASSPDRVGGYTF
>TRBJ1-1|NA|TRBV18|TRBD1
TGTGCCAGCTCACCGCCGGACAGGCCAGCTTTCTTT
CASSPPDRPAFF
>TRBJ2-2|NA|TRBV7-8|NA
TGTGCCAGCAGCCATACAGGGCCCCACACCGGGGAGCTGTTTTTT
CASSHTGPHTGELFF
>TRBJ2-7|once|TRBV5-1|TRBD2
TGCGCCAGCAGCTTGGTGGGGACTAGCGGGGGGCACTACGAGCAGTACTTC
CASSLVGTSGGHYEQYF
>TRBJ2-5|NA|TRBV9|TRBD1
TGTGCCAGCAGCGGCCGGGACAGCCAAGAGACCCAGTACTTC
CASSGRDSQETQYF
>TRBJ2-1|NA|TRBV5-1|TRBD2
TGCGCCAGCAGCTTATCAAGCGGGGGGGCGTCCTACAATGAGCAGTTCTTC
CASSLSSGGASYNEQFF
>TRBJ1-1|once|TRBV28|NA
TGTGCCAGCAGTTTGGGGAGGGAAGCTTTCTTT
CASSLGREAFF
>TRBJ1-2|NA|TRBV28|NA
TGTGCCAGCAGTTTCTCTATCCAGGGCGGTGGAAGTGGCTACACCTTC
CASSFSIQGGGSGYTF
>TRBJ2-3|NA|TRBV11-2|NA
TGTGCCAGCAGCTTAGCGCAGAGCACAGATACGCAGTATTTT
CASSLAQSTDTQYF
>TRBJ2-1|NA|TRBV7-8|TRBD2
TGTGCCAGCAGCACCAGAGGGCTAGCGGGGGGTCGAAATGAGCAGTTCTTC
CASSTRGLAGGRNEQFF
>TRBJ2-7|NA|TRBV7-6|NA
TGTGCCAGCAGCTTAGATCTCCCGGGGTACTACGAGCAGTACTTC
CASSLDLPGYYEQYF
>TRBJ1-1|NA|TRBV15|NA
TGTGCCACCAGCAGAAGGAGACCAGATATGAACACTGAAGCTTTCTTT
CATSRRRPDMNTEAFF
>TRBJ1-2|NA|TRBV2|NA
TGTGCCAGCATCCGGGGGGCGATTACGCCTTATGGCTACACCTTC
CASIRGAITPYGYTF
>TRBJ2-2|NA|TRBV5-4|NA
TGTGCCAGCAGCTTGCCCCCCGGAGGGGCGCGCTCCGGGGAGCTGTTTTTT
CASSLPPGGARSGELFF
>TRBJ1-5|NA|TRBV5-4|NA
TGTGCCAGCAGCGACAATCCAGGGCTACGGCAGCCCCAGCATTTT
CASSDNPGLRQPQHF
>TRBJ2-3|NA|TRBV27|NA
TGTGCCAGCAGTTTAAGCGGGTTCAACACAGATACGCAGTATTTT
CASSLSGFNTDTQYF
>TRBJ2-1|NA|TRBV9|TRBD2
TGTGCCAGCAGCGCAAAACCGGGACTAGTTTCTGAGCAGTTCTTC
CASSAKPGLVSEQFF
>TRBJ2-1|NA|TRBV7-3|TRBD2
TGTGCCAGCAGCTTAATGACCCTAGCGGGGGGGCGAGATGAGCAGTTCTTC
CASSLMTLAGGRDEQFF
>TRBJ1-5|few|TRBV2|NA
TGTGCCAGCAGTCTGAGCTATAGCAATCAGCCCCAGCATTTT
CASSLSYSNQPQHF
>TRBJ2-7|NA|TRBV6-6|NA
TGTGCCAGCAGACAACCCTCGGAGGACGAGCAGTACTTC
CASRQPSEDEQYF
>TRBJ1-1|NA|TRBV7-9|TRBD1
TGTTCCAGCAGCTTAGGGACAGGAAGAACTGAAGCTTTCTTT
CSSSLGTGRTEAFF
>TRBJ2-7|once|TRBV6-5|TRBD1
TGTGCCAGCAGCACCCGCGGACAGGCCCCTTACGAGCAGTACTTC
CASSTRGQAPYEQYF
>TRBJ2-7|NA|TRBV5-1|NA
TGCGCCAGCAGCTTGGACAGCCTCCTATACGAGCAGTACTTC
CASSLDSLLYEQYF
>TRBJ2-7|few|TRBV4-2|NA
TGTGCCAGCAGCCAAGCGATAGGGGGGGGCTACGAGCAGTACTTC
CASSQAIGGGYEQYF
>TRBJ2-2|NA|TRBV2|TRBD1
TGTGCCAGCAGTTTTACTGGGACAGGTGCGTCCACCGGGGAGCTGTTTTTT
CASSFTGTGASTGELFF
>TRBJ2-7|NA|TRBV5-3|TRBD1
TGTGCCAGAGCACGGACAGGGGCTTCCTACGAGCAGTACTTC
CARARTGASYEQYF
>TRBJ2-5|once|TRBV5-1|TRBD2
TGCGCCAGCACGTTAACGAGCGGGGGGGTCCAAGAGACCCAGTACTTC
CASTLTSGGVQETQYF
>TRBJ1-4|NA|TRBV6-5|TRBD1
TGTGCCAGTACAGTTACTTCGGGACAGGTTGAAAAACTGTTTTTT
CASTVTSGQVEKLFF
>TRBJ1-4|NA|TRBV27|NA
TGTGCCAGCTCCCCTCTGGGGGGGGTGGATGAAAAACTGTTTTTT
CASSPLGGVDEKLFF
>TRBJ1-4|NA|TRBV19|TRBD1
TGTGCCAGTAGTCAAGGGGGCTGGAGTGAAAAACTGTTTTTT
CASSQGGWSEKLFF
>TRBJ2-7|NA|TRBV27|NA
TGTGCCAGCAGTTTGGGGGGCTCCTACGAGCAGTACTTC
CASSLGGSYEQYF
>TRBJ2-7|once|TRBV4-1|NA
TGCGCCAGCAGCCAAAGACGGCTCCCAGACGGAAGCGAGCAGTACTTC
CASSQRRLPDGSEQYF
>TRBJ2-7|NA|TRBV2|TRBD1
TGTGCCAGCAACCCCAGGGGGACGGCCTCCTACGAGCAGTACTTC
CASNPRGTASYEQYF
>TRBJ1-2|NA|TRBV7-2|NA
TGTGCCAGCAGCTTAGGGCAGGGCCCCTATGGCTACACCTTC
CASSLGQGPYGYTF
>TRBJ2-3|NA|TRBV7-2|NA
TGTGCCAGCAGCTTACAGGGACTTCGGACTCCGCAGTATTTT
CASSLQGLRTPQYF
>TRBJ2-3|NA|TRBV28|NA
TGTGCCAGCATTTTCAGGGGATTGGGTACGCAGTATTTT
CASIFRGLGTQYF
>TRBJ2-3|NA|TRBV5-8|NA
TGTGCCAGCAGCGCCGGTCAGGGGTGGACAGATACGCAGTATTTT
CASSAGQGWTDTQYF
>TRBJ1-2|NA|TRBV19|TRBD1
TGTGCCAGTAGTGGACCGGGGACAGGGGCTGGCTACACCTTC
CASSGPGTGAGYTF
>TRBJ1-3|NA|TRBV5-1|TRBD1
TGCGCCAGCAGCGTGGACAGGGGTCTTGGAAACACCATATATTTT
CASSVDRGLGNTIYF
>TRBJ1-2|NA|TRBV2|NA
TGTGCCAGCAGTGAAAGGTCAGGGTTTAACTATGGCTACACCTTC
CASSERSGFNYGYTF
>TRBJ2-7|NA|TRBV4-1|NA
TGCGCCAGCAGCCAAGGTGGTTTAGCCCCCTACGAGCAGTACTTC
CASSQGGLAPYEQYF
>TRBJ2-4|NA|TRBV28|NA
TGTGCCAGCAGTTCAGGACAGCTTAAAGCCAAAAACATTCAGTACTTC
CASSSGQLKAKNIQYF
>TRBJ2-5|NA|TRBV2|NA
TGTGCCAGCAGTGCAGGGGGGACTGGGACCCAGTACTTC
CASSAGGTGTQYF
>TRBJ2-3|NA|TRBV5-4|TRBD2
TGTGCCAGCAGCTTGGCCAGGGCTAGCGGGGGGGCCACGCAGTATTTT
CASSLARASGGATQYF
>TRBJ1-1|NA|TRBV9|NA
TGTGCCAGCAGCGCCCTGACAGGCCCAGCCCTGAACACTGAAGCTTTCTTT
CASSALTGPALNTEAFF
>TRBJ1-1|NA|TRBV2|TRBD1
TGTGCCAGCAGTGATACGGACAGGGACACTGAAGCTTTCTTT
CASSDTDRDTEAFF
>TRBJ2-3|NA|TRBV4-1|NA
TGCGCCAGCAGCCAAATTATTGCAGCAGATACGCAGTATTTT
CASSQIIAADTQYF
>TRBJ1-5|NA|TRBV7-9|NA
TGTGCCAGCAGCCAGGCCGGCCAGCCCCAGCATTTT
CASSQAGQPQHF
>TRBJ2-3|NA|TRBV18|TRBD2
TGTGCCAGCTCACCAAAAGCGGGAAACACAGATACGCAGTATTTT
CASSPKAGNTDTQYF
>TRBJ2-3|NA|TRBV7-3|TRBD2
TGTGCCAGCAGCTCGGGACTAGCGGGGGGTTTAACAGATACGCAGTATTTT
CASSSGLAGGLTDTQYF